This entry is about one T cell receptor (beta chain). No antigen is known for it. The V and J ends lost 0 bases and 0 bases, in that order; junction bases with no gene match: 2. The CDR3 runs to 16 residues. Germline V gives CDR1 SGHNT, CDR2 YYREEE (reference sequence). PCR was performed using 60 Vbeta and 13 Jbeta primers. Data came from immunoSEQ multiplex PCR; TCRdb stores just in-frame clones and leaves some out. The sample lists about 140,000 clones; 75% to 80% were seen once. This sample is part of a study of cytomegalovirus exposure and HLA in healthy donors. About the research overall: The study's early data release held about 85 million unique TCRs from HLA-typed donors.

Study-wide points: Presence/absence analyses rested on an assumption that sequencing depth was roughly uniform across donors. No immune exposure information besides CMV serostatus was available. The study flagged approximately 180 TCR beta chains as cytomegalovirus-associated.

The chain joins TRBV5-4 to TRBJ2-2, with TRBD2 matching 7 bases. Material: PBMCs. The receptor's source is a woman aged 18-29 years in good health and CMV-seropositive. CDR3 nucleotide sequence: TGTGCCAGCAGCTTGGGGCTAGCGGCGAACACCGGGGAGCTGTTTTTT. It yields the protein CASSLGLAANTGELFF.